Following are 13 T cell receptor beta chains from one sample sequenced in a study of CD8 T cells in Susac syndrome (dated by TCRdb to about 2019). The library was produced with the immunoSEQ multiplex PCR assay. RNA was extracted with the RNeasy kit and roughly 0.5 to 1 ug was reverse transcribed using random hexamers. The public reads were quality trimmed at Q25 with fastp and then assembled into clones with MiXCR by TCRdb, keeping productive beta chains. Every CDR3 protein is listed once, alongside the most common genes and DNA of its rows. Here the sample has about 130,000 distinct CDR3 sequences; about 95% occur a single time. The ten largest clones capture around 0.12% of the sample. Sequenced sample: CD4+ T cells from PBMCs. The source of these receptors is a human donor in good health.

CDR3 loop: CASSRPAGELFF. The CDR3, as DNA: TGTGCCAGCAGCCGTCCGGCCGGGGAGCTGTTTTTT. The chain recombines TRBV7-9 with TRBJ2-2; D is unresolved. The CDR3 has 12 amino acids. Germline lookup yields CDR1 SEHNR and CDR2 FQNEAQ (reference sequence). The ends were cut back, 5 bases at V and 6 bases at J, with 7 bases in the middle.

The CDR3 DNA reads as TGTGCCAGCGGAGGACAGGGTATTACAGATACGCAGTATTTT. Translation gives CASGGQGITDTQYF. J is TRBJ2-3 and V is TRBV2, with 8 bases lining up with TRBD1. The CDR3 spans 14 residues. V gave up 8 bases and J gave up 3 bases; unmatched junction bases: 7. The germline V gene has CDR1 SNHLY and CDR2 FYNNEI.

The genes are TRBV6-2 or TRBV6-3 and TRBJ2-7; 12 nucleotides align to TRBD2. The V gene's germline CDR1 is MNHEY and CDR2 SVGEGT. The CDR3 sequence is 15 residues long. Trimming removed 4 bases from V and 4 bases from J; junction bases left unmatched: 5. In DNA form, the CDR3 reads TGTGCCAGCAGTTCGACTAGCGGGAGTCGGTACGAGCAGTACTTC. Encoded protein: CASSSTSGSRYEQYF.

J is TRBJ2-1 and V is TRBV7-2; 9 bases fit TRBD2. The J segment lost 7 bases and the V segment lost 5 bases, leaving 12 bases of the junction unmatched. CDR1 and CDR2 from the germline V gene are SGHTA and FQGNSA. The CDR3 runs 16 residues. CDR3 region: CASSQRRTSAGNEQFF. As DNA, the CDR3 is TGTGCCAGCAGCCAACGTCGGACTAGCGCCGGGAATGAGCAGTTCTTC.

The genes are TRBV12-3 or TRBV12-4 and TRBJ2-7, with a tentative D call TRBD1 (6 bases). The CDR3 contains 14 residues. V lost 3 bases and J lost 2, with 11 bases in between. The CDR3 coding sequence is TGTGCCAGCAGTTTTGCGGACAGAGCCTACGAGCAGTACTTC. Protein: CASSFADRAYEQYF.

For the CDR3, the DNA is TGTGCCAGCCGGACTAGCGGGAGTCGTGAGCAGTACTTC. Translation: CASRTSGSREQYF. This chain joins TRBV27 and TRBJ2-7, with 13 bases identical to TRBD2. Per the germline V gene, CDR1 is MNHEY and CDR2 is SMNVEV (reference sequence). Trimming cost V 8 bases and J 7 bases; bases outside gene matches: 5. CDR3 size: 13 residues.

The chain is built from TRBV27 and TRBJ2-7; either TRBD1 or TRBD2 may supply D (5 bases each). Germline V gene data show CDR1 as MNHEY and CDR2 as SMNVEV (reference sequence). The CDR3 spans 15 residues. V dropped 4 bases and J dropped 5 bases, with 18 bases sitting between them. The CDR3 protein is CASSSIGTKSHEQYF. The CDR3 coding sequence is TGTGCCAGCAGTTCCATCGGGACCAAGTCCCACGAGCAGTACTTC.

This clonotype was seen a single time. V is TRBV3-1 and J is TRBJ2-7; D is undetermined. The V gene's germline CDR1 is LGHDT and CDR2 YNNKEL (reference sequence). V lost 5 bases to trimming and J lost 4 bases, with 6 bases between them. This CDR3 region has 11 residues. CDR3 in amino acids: CASSATYEQYF. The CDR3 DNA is TGTGCCAGCAGCGCTACTTACGAGCAGTACTTC.

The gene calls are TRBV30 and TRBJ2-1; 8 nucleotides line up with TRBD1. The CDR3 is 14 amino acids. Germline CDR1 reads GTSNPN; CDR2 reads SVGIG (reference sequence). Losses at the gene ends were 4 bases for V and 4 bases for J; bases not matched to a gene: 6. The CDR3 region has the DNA TGTGCCTGGACCCCGGGACAGGTATACAATGAGCAGTTCTTC. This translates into CAWTPGQVYNEQFF.

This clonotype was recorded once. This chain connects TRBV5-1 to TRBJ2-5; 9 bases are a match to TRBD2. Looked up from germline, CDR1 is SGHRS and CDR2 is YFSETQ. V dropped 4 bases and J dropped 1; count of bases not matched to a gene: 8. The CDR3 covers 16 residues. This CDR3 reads CASSPRASGTQETQYF. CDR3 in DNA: TGCGCCAGCAGCCCCCGGGCTAGCGGGACCCAAGAGACCCAGTACTTC.

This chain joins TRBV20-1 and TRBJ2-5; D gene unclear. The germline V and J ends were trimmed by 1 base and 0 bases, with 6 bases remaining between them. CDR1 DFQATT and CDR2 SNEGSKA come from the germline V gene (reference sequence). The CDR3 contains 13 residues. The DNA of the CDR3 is TGCAGTGCTAGAGGCCAGGACCAAGAGACCCAGTACTTC. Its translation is CSARGQDQETQYF.

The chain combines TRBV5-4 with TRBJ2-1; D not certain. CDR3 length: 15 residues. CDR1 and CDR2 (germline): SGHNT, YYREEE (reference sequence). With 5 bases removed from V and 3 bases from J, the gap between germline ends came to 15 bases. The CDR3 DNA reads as TGTGCCAGCAGTCTCCAGATATCCGTCTACAATGAGCAGTTCTTC. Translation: CASSLQISVYNEQFF.

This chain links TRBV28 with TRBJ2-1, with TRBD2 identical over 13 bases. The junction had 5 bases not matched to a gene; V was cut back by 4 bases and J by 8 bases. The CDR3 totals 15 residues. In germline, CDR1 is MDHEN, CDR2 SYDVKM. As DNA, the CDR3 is TGTGCCAGCAGTTCGGGACTAGCGGGAAGGTATGAGCAGTTCTTC. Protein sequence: CASSSGLAGRYEQFF.